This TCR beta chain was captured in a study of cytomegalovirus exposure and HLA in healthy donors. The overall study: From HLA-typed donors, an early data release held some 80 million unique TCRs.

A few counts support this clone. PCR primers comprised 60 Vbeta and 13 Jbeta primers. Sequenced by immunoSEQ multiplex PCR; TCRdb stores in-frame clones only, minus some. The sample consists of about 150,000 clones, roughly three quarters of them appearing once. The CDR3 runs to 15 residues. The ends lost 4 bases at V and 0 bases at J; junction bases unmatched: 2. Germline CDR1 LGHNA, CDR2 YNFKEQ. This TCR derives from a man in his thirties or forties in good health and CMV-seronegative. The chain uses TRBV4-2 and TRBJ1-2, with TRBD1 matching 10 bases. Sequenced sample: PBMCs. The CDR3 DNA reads TGTGCCAGCAGCCGGGACAGGGGACCTAACTATGGCTACACCTTC. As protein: CASSRDRGPNYGYTF.